The source of this T cell receptor beta chain is a study of T cell responses to AZD1222 COVID-19 vaccine. Whole-study findings and limits: CD4 TCRs associated with vaccination spanned spike, dominating at 160-218 and 743-854. Possibly, clonal diversity was underestimated; donors were largely white British and included more females. Only a handful of AZD1222 recipients were seropositive at baseline. It was only after the peak T cell response that any repertoires were sampled.

This CDR3 is built from 14 residues. V lost 4 bases and J lost 3, with 12 bases in between. CDR1 is SGHRS, CDR2 YFSETQ, per germline. Sequenced by immunoSEQ multiplex PCR; TCRdb stores in-frame clones only, minus some. The table includes 150,000 or so clones, roughly 89% detected once. About this clone: Its antigen is unknown.

The sequence was collected from an adult in good health. The chain uses TRBV5-1 and TRBJ2-3, with D perhaps TRBD1 (6 bases). The sample in question was peripheral blood, obtained on day 0 of AZD1222 vaccination. The CDR3, as DNA: TGCGCCAGCAGCCTGGGACACGGGACAGATACGCAGTATTTT. Translated, it gives CASSLGHGTDTQYF.